This TCR beta chain came from a study of T cells in Graves' hyperthyroidism and ophthalmopathy. Study-level results: The majority of expanded thyroid clonotypes above 0.001 also appeared in blood.

Germline CDR1 reads LNHDA; CDR2 reads SQIVND (reference sequence). V lost 3 bases and J lost 4, with 25 bases in between. The CDR3 contains 19 residues. TCR beta CDR3 regions were amplified from RNA. An initial round of RT-PCR targeting the TCR CDR3 relied on the HTBI primer set. TCRdb fed the multiplex PCR reads into MiXCR, producing one record per CDR3 protein. The sample has about 680,000 distinct CDR3 sequences; about 35% are singletons. Details on this clonotype: Its antigen remains unidentified.

The chain uses TRBV19 and TRBJ1-5; tentatively, D is TRBD1 (6 bases). Sequencing used blood. The origin of this receptor is a woman aged 40 to 50 with Graves' hyperthyroidism. CDR3 protein: CASSIRGGVEVVANQPQHF. The CDR3 DNA is TGTGCCAGTAGTATTAGGGGGGGCGTAGAGGTAGTAGCGAATCAGCCCCAGCATTTT.